This paragraph covers one T cell receptor beta chain sequence. Its antigen is undetermined. This entry comes from a study of cytomegalovirus exposure and HLA in healthy donors. Points from the study as a whole: TCR beta V- and J-gene trimming, according to a later analysis, was linked to a missense DCLRE1C variant.

The primer mix had 60 Vbeta and 13 Jbeta primers. The protocol was immunoSEQ multiplex PCR, while the TCRdb copy is restricted to in-frame clones and leaves out a portion. Its clone listing holds around 110,000 clones. The V segment lost 5 bases and the J segment 2 bases; nucleotides outside the gene matches: 5. Germline CDR1 is SGHTA and CDR2 is FQGTGA. This CDR3 spans 17 amino acids. V and J are TRBV7-3 and TRBJ2-6; TRBD1 matches at 11 bases. The sample taken for sequencing was PBMCs. The receptor was derived from a man in his forties in good health and CMV-seropositive. CDR3 loop: CASSPGQGAPGANVLTF. The CDR3 nucleotides are TGTGCCAGCAGCCCCGGACAGGGGGCGCCTGGGGCCAACGTCCTGACTTTC. Variable domain in full (rest from reference TRBV7-3 and TRBJ2-6): GAGVSQTPSNKVTEKGKYVELRCDPISGHTALYWYRQSLGQGPEFLIYFQGTGAADDSGLPNDRFFAVRPEGSVSTLKIQRTERGDSAVYLCASSPGQGAPGANVLTFGAGSRLTVL.